The entry below gives a single T cell receptor beta chain sequence along with its context. The target antigen is unknown. The source of the sample is a study of identical twins. General study results and limits: Monozygotic twin pairs showed more out-of-frame TCR alpha sharing than models estimated. Cord blood's abundant beta clonotypes had fewer insertions, unlike memory repertoires. Researchers reported weaker excess twin sharing in beta out-of-frame sequences.

MiXCR was run by TCRdb on the 5' RACE reads, yielding one entry per CDR3 protein. The table includes 650,000 to 800,000 distinct CDR3 sequences, 8.6% detected once. V was trimmed by 3 bases and J by 2 bases, leaving 6 bases between them. Germline V lookup: CDR1 LGHNA, CDR2 YSLEER. This CDR3 has 13 amino acids. This sample was shared with a second study, whose subject was yellow fever vaccine responses in identical twins.

The chain has TRBV4-3 and TRBJ2-3; D ambiguous. The specimen was PBMCs. This TCR was recovered from a woman aged 18 to 35 in good health. CDR3 nucleotide sequence: TGCGCCAGCAGCCATACTCTCACAGATACGCAGTATTTT. Protein sequence: CASSHTLTDTQYF.